This is a list of T cell receptor beta chains from one sample in a study of Graves' ophthalmopathy and Graves' hyperthyroidism. TCRdb redid the calling of the multiplex PCR reads with MiXCR, one entry per CDR3 protein. The repertoire holds about 230,000 distinct CDR3 sequences, around 42% seen once, with more than 45% in the top ten. The specimen was peripheral blood. The receptors were sampled from an adult man with Graves' ophthalmopathy. CDR3s include the opening cysteine and the closing phenylalanine or tryptophan. The order of the fields is J gene, clone size, V gene, CDR3 protein. Rows may omit the clone size; those that give it use once, few, many or a size class.

TRBJ2-5	few	TRBV9	CASSVAGGQQETQYF
TRBJ2-7	many	TRBV29-1	CSVAQGTYEQYF
TRBJ2-5	-	TRBV20-1	CSARSARESQYF
TRBJ1-5	few	TRBV6-5	CASSYSIGAGQPQHF
TRBJ1-5	-	TRBV12-3/TRBV12-4	CASTRGEQALTQHF
TRBJ2-6	few	TRBV5-1	CASSFGGATGANVLTF
TRBJ1-2	-	TRBV3-1	CASSPGQSYYGHTF
TRBJ1-1	many	TRBV29-1	CSVGDTYTEAFF
TRBJ1-4	-	TRBV7-9	CASSDGDRGGREKLFF
TRBJ1-4	few	TRBV10-2	CASSYSTVGNEKLFF
TRBJ1-2	-	TRBV7-6	CASSSHRGPYGYTF
TRBJ2-5	-	TRBV12-3/TRBV12-4	CASSWVGGQEAQYF
TRBJ1-5	-	TRBV28	CASSLVRGRGWTQHF
TRBJ2-5	few	TRBV19	CASRGAGGTQYF
TRBJ2-2	-	TRBV7-2	CASSQYLDIGELFF
TRBJ1-1	-	TRBV5-5	CASSLVTGLRTEAFF
TRBJ1-2	-	TRBV10-3	CAISSVGGYGYTF
TRBJ1-1	many	TRBV29-1	CSIMTGQNTEAFF
TRBJ2-5	-	TRBV4-1	CASSQEAGAQETQYF
TRBJ2-6	many	TRBV11-2	CASSLRLAGVGGANVLTF
TRBJ1-1	-	TRBV10-3	CASRNRGRLDTEAFF
TRBJ2-2	few	TRBV20-1	CSVSNTGELFF
TRBJ1-5	-	TRBV9	CASSVASPGAVQPQHF
TRBJ1-5	few	TRBV20-1	CSAREMSGMGQPQHF
TRBJ1-3	-	TRBV20-1	CSANSPGQGGNTIYF
TRBJ1-1	few	TRBV29-1	CSASPTGGVSTEAFF
TRBJ2-7	-	TRBV12-3/TRBV12-4	CASRGAGRSYEQYF
TRBJ2-7	-	TRBV20-1	CSAPRAGEYEQYF
TRBJ1-3	-	TRBV19	CASSWDRVSGNTIYF
TRBJ2-7	few	TRBV5-1	CASSLDPSGGAIQYEQYF
TRBJ1-1	few	TRBV19	CASIQRGGAWTEAFF
TRBJ1-1	few	TRBV12-3/TRBV12-4	CASSLLRFSEAFF
TRBJ2-7	-	TRBV7-2	CASSLVVFRDRGSYEQYF
TRBJ2-7	-	TRBV5-1	CASSGLGGYEQYF
TRBJ2-7	few	TRBV29-1	CSVTPGTGGYEQYF
TRBJ2-3	-	TRBV19	CASSTGQSTDTQYF
TRBJ2-7	many	TRBV7-2	CASSLGSGSYSYEQYF
TRBJ1-2	-	TRBV6-2/TRBV6-3	CASSFGRAVGGYTF
TRBJ2-2	few	TRBV7-3	CASSSGFSTGELFF
TRBJ1-2	-	TRBV4-2	CASSQDPGVNYGYTF
TRBJ1-1	-	TRBV25-1	CATSGVKGVITEAFF
TRBJ2-2	many	TRBV29-1	CSAVTGRGDTGELFF
TRBJ2-2	-	TRBV7-2	CASSLYSSNTGELFF
TRBJ2-7	-	TRBV9	CASRVEGAPGQYF
TRBJ2-5	-	TRBV6-5	CASSIAGEETQYF
TRBJ2-7	-	TRBV19	CASSKDRGYEQYF
TRBJ1-1	-	TRBV20-1	CSARVWQATNTEAFF
TRBJ1-6	-	TRBV20-1	CSARQGTINSPLHF
-	-	TRBV5-1	CASSSSGTGAHEQYF
TRBJ1-4	-	TRBV2	CASSDESYNEKLFF
TRBJ1-1	-	TRBV2	CASSYTGSSNTEAFF
TRBJ2-7	few	TRBV6-6	CASRLAGGKSYEQYF